The 27 T cell receptor beta chains reported below all come from one sample, sequenced in a study of cytomegalovirus exposure and HLA in healthy donors. This PCR relied on a set of 60 Vbeta primers and 13 Jbeta primers. Method: immunoSEQ multiplex PCR; TCRdb's copy keeps in-frame clones and lacks some. Here the sample spans roughly 120,000 clones, over 60% being singletons. The sample comprised PBMCs. The receptors were sampled from a woman aged 40 to 50 in good health and CMV-seropositive.

The table lists this clone with a few counts. The chain uses TRBV29-1 and TRBJ1-1; D is perhaps TRBD1 (6 bases). Germline CDR1 SQVTM, CDR2 ANQGSEA. V was trimmed by 5 bases and J by 0 bases, leaving 13 bases between them. The CDR3 has 14 amino acids. The CDR3 region has the DNA TGCAGCGTTCAAGGACAGAACCTGAACACTGAAGCTTTCTTT. Translating gives CSVQGQNLNTEAFF.

The chain links TRBV7-8 to TRBJ2-3; a weak D match, TRBD1 (7 bases). The V and J ends lost 4 bases and 4 bases respectively, with 21 bases between them. The CDR3 loop spans 17 amino acids. Germline V gene data show CDR1 as SGHVS and CDR2 as FQNEAQ. CDR3 nucleotide sequence: TGTGCCAGCAGCTCTCGGACAGGAGGGCTGGAGGCAGATACGCAGTATTTT. Its translation: CASSSRTGGLEADTQYF.

The V and J genes are TRBV4-1 and TRBJ2-3; D not certain. The CDR3 spans 11 residues. Germline assignment: CDR1 MGHRA and CDR2 YSYEKL. Trimming took off 1 base at V and 13 bases at J, with 9 bases between the two ends. The CDR3 here is CASSQVIEEYF. The CDR3 coding sequence is TGCGCCAGCAGCCAAGTCATCGAGGAGTATTTT.

There are a few counts of this clone. The CDR3 here is CASSDSTDYNEQFF. In nucleotides, the CDR3 is TGTGCCAGCAGCGACTCGACAGATTACAATGAGCAGTTCTTC. V is TRBV9 and J is TRBJ2-1; a possible D gene is TRBD1 (5 bases). The germline V gene encodes CDR1 SGDLS and CDR2 YYNGEE. The CDR3 is 14 residues long. Trimming removed 3 bases from V and 4 bases from J, with 11 bases in between.

The CDR3 sequence: CASRGGDYEQYF. The CDR3 coding sequence is TGTGCCAGCCGGGGGGGCGACTACGAGCAGTACTTC. The chain combines TRBV7-6 with TRBJ2-7, with 8 bases identical to TRBD2. After removal of 8 bases from V and 3 bases from J, the junction contained 3 bases not matched to a gene. This CDR3 has 12 residues. Germline V gene lookup returns CDR1 SGHVS and CDR2 FNYEAQ.

The chain recombines TRBV4-3 with TRBJ2-1, with D perhaps TRBD1 (6 bases). CDR1 and CDR2 from the germline V gene are LGHNA and YSLEER. The length of the CDR3 is 18 residues. V dropped 1 base and J dropped 3 bases, with 19 bases sitting between them. The CDR3 region has the DNA TGCGCCAGCAGCCAAGCCCTCGTACAGGGAGAGAGCTACAATGAGCAGTTCTTC. Translation gives CASSQALVQGESYNEQFF.

This clone was observed once. V gene TRBV7-3 combines with J gene TRBJ1-3; D may be TRBD1 (6 bases). The CDR3 is 13 amino acids. Trimming removed 5 bases at V and 4 bases at J, with 9 bases between. Germline assignment: CDR1 SGHTA and CDR2 FQGTGA. The CDR3 DNA reads as TGTGCCAGCAGCGCCGGACAGGGAAACACCATATATTTT. This sequence encodes CASSAGQGNTIYF.

The chain couples TRBV5-1 to TRBJ1-2; 7 bases align to TRBD1. The CDR3 has 13 residues. Germline trimming cut 0 bases from V and 4 bases from J; bases unmatched to any gene: 0. From germline, CDR1 is SGHRS and CDR2 YFSETQ. CDR3 in amino acids: CASSLDRGYGYTF. CDR3 nucleotides: TGCGCCAGCAGCTTGGACAGGGGCTATGGCTACACCTTC.

The CDR3 sequence: CASSWDRPSGGSPLHF. The CDR3 nucleotides read TGCGCCAGCAGCTGGGACAGGCCGTCTGGAGGTTCACCCCTCCACTTT. The chain is built from TRBV5-1 and TRBJ1-6; TRBD1 aligns across 8 bases. V gave up 3 bases and J gave up 9 bases; unmatched junction bases: 11. The CDR3 spans 16 residues. Per the germline V gene, CDR1 is SGHRS and CDR2 is YFSETQ.

The chain joins TRBV5-4 to TRBJ1-1; no clear D. Trimming took 3 bases from V and 8 from J, leaving 14 bases between them. The CDR3 is 13 residues long. CDR1 is SGHNT and CDR2 is YYREEE in the germline V gene (reference sequence). In DNA form, the CDR3 reads TGTGCCAGCAGCTCTCCTACTGGAGGAGAAGCTTTCTTT. Amino acids: CASSSPTGGEAFF.

This rearrangement joins TRBV19 to TRBJ1-2; D perhaps matches TRBD1 (6 bases). This CDR3 has 12 residues. Germline lookup yields CDR1 LNHDA and CDR2 SQIVND (reference sequence). Trimming stripped 6 bases from V and 6 bases from J, with 11 bases between. CDR3 sequence reads: CASRWGRDGYTF. CDR3 sequence (DNA): TGTGCCAGTAGGTGGGGGCGGGATGGCTACACCTTC. Using reference TRBV19 and TRBJ1-2 for the parts outside the CDR3, the full variable domain is DGGITQSPKYLFRKEGQNVTLSCEQNLNHDAMYWYRQDPGQGLRLIYYSQIVNDFQKGDIAEGYSVSREKKESFPLTVTSAQKNPTAFYLCASRWGRDGYTFGSGTRLTVV.

The V call is TRBV7-9, the J call TRBJ2-7, with TRBD1 identical over 9 bases. Unmatched junction bases numbered 9, after V lost 3 bases and J lost 3 bases. Germline loops: CDR1 SEHNR, CDR2 FQNEAQ (reference sequence). The CDR3 is made up of 16 amino acids. CDR3 sequence: CASSFPIRDRVYEQYF. The CDR3 DNA reads as TGTGCCAGCAGCTTTCCGATCCGGGACAGGGTCTACGAGCAGTACTTC.

The chain employs TRBV9 and TRBJ1-3; no clear D gene. The V end lost 4 bases, the J end lost 0 bases, and 11 bases lay between the germline ends. CDR3 length: 15 residues. Germline CDR1 and CDR2: SGDLS and YYNGEE. DNA of the CDR3: TGTGCCAGCAGCCCGTTTGGGAGCTCTGGAAACACCATATATTTT. It translates to CASSPFGSSGNTIYF.

In its sample, this clone was seen once. This chain uses TRBV21-1 with TRBJ1-1. TRBV21-1 is classified as a pseudogene. The CDR3 sequence is 16 residues long. The CDR3 loop reads CASSKKGPWEGTEAFF. CDR3 nucleotides: TGTGCCAGCAGCAAAAAGGGCCCCTGGGAGGGGACTGAAGCTTTCTTT.

V gene TRBV7-9 combines with J gene TRBJ2-3, with TRBD1 matching over 9 bases. CDR1 is SEHNR and CDR2 is FQNEAQ in the germline V gene (reference sequence). V was pared by 2 bases and J by 4 bases, with 16 bases of the junction left unmatched. This CDR3 has 19 residues. CDR3 in DNA: TGTGCCAGCAGCTTATTCTCCGGGCTGGGACAGGGTGAACCAGATACGCAGTATTTT. Amino acids: CASSLFSGLGQGEPDTQYF.

This clone was counted at least ten times. This chain uses TRBV6-1 with TRBJ1-1, with D tentatively TRBD1 (5 bases). Germline lookup yields CDR1 MNHNS and CDR2 SASEGT. V lost 8 bases and J lost 7, with 14 bases in between. The CDR3 runs to 12 residues. The CDR3 coding sequence is TGTGCCAGCGGGGGGGGGTCCGGTGAAGCTTTCTTT. This gives the protein CASGGGSGEAFF.

The V and J genes are TRBV5-1 and TRBJ2-3; TRBD2 is a possible D gene (7 bases). The germline V and J ends were trimmed by 0 bases and 5 bases, with 13 bases remaining between them. Germline CDR1 is SGHRS and CDR2 is YFSETQ. The CDR3 totals 15 residues. The CDR3 loop is CASSLGTGGGDTQYF. Written as DNA, the CDR3 is TGCGCCAGCAGCTTGGGGACGGGGGGCGGAGATACGCAGTATTTT.

The rearrangement links TRBV5-4 to TRBJ1-2; 8 nucleotides line up with TRBD1. The CDR3 spans 16 residues. CDR1 is SGHNT, CDR2 YYREEE, per germline (reference sequence). Trimming cost V 0 bases and J 0 bases; bases outside gene matches: 4. The CDR3 protein is CASSLDRGDTNYGYTF. The DNA of the CDR3 is TGTGCCAGCAGCTTGGACAGGGGGGATACTAACTATGGCTACACCTTC.

The chain has TRBV27 and TRBJ2-7, with a weak D call TRBD1 (5 bases). The CDR3 is 13 amino acids. CDR1 MNHEY and CDR2 SMNVEV come from the germline V gene (reference sequence). Trimming took off 6 bases at V and 1 base at J, with 10 bases between the two ends. The CDR3 loop is CASSWGSSYEQYF. CDR3 DNA sequence: TGTGCCAGCAGCTGGGGCAGTTCCTACGAGCAGTACTTC.

V gene TRBV18 combines with J gene TRBJ2-3; 8 bases are shared with TRBD1. V was clipped by 3 bases and J by 5 bases; unmatched bases: 1. Germline V gene data show CDR1 as KGHSH and CDR2 as LQKENI. This CDR3 has 13 amino acids. This CDR3 reads CASSPGQVDTQYF. CDR3 sequence (DNA): TGTGCCAGCTCACCGGGACAGGTAGATACGCAGTATTTT.

This sequence joins TRBV2 and TRBJ2-2, with D possibly TRBD1 on 5 matching bases. This CDR3 is built from 14 residues. V was pared by 2 bases and J by 3 bases, with 7 bases between. Germline-derived CDR1 and CDR2 are SNHLY and FYNNEI. The CDR3 loop is CASSERGDTGELFF. The DNA for the CDR3 is TGTGCCAGCAGTGAAAGGGGTGACACCGGGGAGCTGTTTTTT. Full variable domain (missing parts from reference TRBV2 and TRBJ2-2): EPEVTQTPSHQVTQMGQEVILRCVPISNHLYFYWYRQILGQKVEFLVSFYNNEISEKSEIFDDQFSVERPDGSNFTLKIRSTKLEDSAMYFCASSERGDTGELFFGEGSRLTVL.

This clone has only a few counts. The chain joins TRBV7-9 to TRBJ1-1; D gene uncertain. The germline V gene has CDR1 SEHNR and CDR2 FQNEAQ (reference sequence). V was shortened by 1 base and J by 4 bases, with 13 bases between the two germline ends. The CDR3 is made up of 15 amino acids. CDR3 sequence: CASSLVGVMGTEAFF. The CDR3 region has the DNA TGTGCCAGCAGCTTAGTCGGGGTGATGGGCACTGAAGCTTTCTTT. The full variable domain, in which reference TRBV7-9 and TRBJ1-1 provide the parts outside the CDR3, is DTGVSQNPRHKITKRGQNVTFRCDPISEHNRLYWYRQTLGQGPEFLTYFQNEAQLEKSRLLSDRFSAERPKGSFSTLEIQRTEQGDSAMYLCASSLVGVMGTEAFFGQGTRLTVV.

The rearrangement links TRBV9 to TRBJ1-2, with TRBD1 identical over 10 bases. Losses at the gene ends were 3 bases for V and 6 bases for J; bases not matched to a gene: 2. The CDR3 spans 13 residues. Germline V lookup: CDR1 SGDLS, CDR2 YYNGEE. Written as DNA, the CDR3 is TGTGCCAGCAGCGGACAGGGGGCTGATGGCTACACCTTC. Amino acid sequence: CASSGQGADGYTF. Full variable domain (outside the CDR3, taken from reference TRBV9 and TRBJ1-2): DSGVTQTPKHLITATGQRVTLRCSPRSGDLSVYWYQQSLDQGLQFLIQYYNGEERAKGNILERFSAQQFPDLHSELNLSSLELGDSALYFCASSGQGADGYTFGSGTRLTVV.

The chain uses TRBV14 and TRBJ2-1, with TRBD2 matching over 13 bases. V lost 4 bases, J lost 6 bases, and 9 bases stayed unmatched. The CDR3 consists of 17 residues. In germline, CDR1 is SGHDN, CDR2 FVKESK. The CDR3 coding sequence is TGTGCCAGCAGCCGCCGGGAAGGGACTAGCGGGGTCAATGAGCAGTTCTTC. Protein: CASSRREGTSGVNEQFF.

The chain links TRBV7-2 to TRBJ1-2; the match to TRBD1 covers 9 bases. CDR1 and CDR2 from the germline V gene are SGHTA and FQGNSA. The CDR3 loop spans 16 amino acids. The V segment lost 3 bases and the J segment 0 bases; nucleotides outside the gene matches: 5. The CDR3 DNA reads TGTGCCAGCAGCTTGGAAACAGGGGGCTCTAACTATGGCTACACCTTC. Translation gives CASSLETGGSNYGYTF.

This sequence joins TRBV6-6 and TRBJ2-1; D is perhaps TRBD1 (5 bases). Germline V gene sequence: CDR1 MNHNY, CDR2 SVGAGI (reference sequence). The CDR3 runs to 15 residues. V dropped 0 bases and J dropped 5 bases, with 11 bases sitting between them. The CDR3 sequence is CASSYSLTVNNEQFF. CDR3 coding DNA: TGTGCCAGCAGTTACTCCCTGACAGTGAACAATGAGCAGTTCTTC.

The V and J genes are TRBV5-1 and TRBJ2-1; 9 bases are shared with TRBD2. Germline loops: CDR1 SGHRS, CDR2 YFSETQ. The CDR3 has 15 amino acids. The junction had 11 bases not matched to a gene; V was cut back by 7 bases and J by 6 bases. The CDR3 sequence is CASLERGDSSNEQFF. The CDR3 bases are TGCGCCAGCTTAGAGCGGGGGGATAGTTCCAATGAGCAGTTCTTC.